What follows describes a single TCR beta chain. The antigen is undetermined. Germline V lookup: CDR1 KGHSH, CDR2 LQKENI. Trimming cost V 3 bases and J 4 bases; bases outside gene matches: 3. The CDR3 sequence is 16 residues long. The sample is drawn from a study of T cells in Graves' hyperthyroidism and ophthalmopathy. Study background: At the time of initial diagnosis and before any treatment, peripheral blood was collected. Study outcomes and limitations: A model of 13 V-J features distinguished ophthalmopathy from stable hyperthyroidism. Most thyroid clonotypes expanded above 0.001 were also detected in blood.

Diagnoses were established using clinical symptoms, serum thyroxine and TRAb, thyroid ultrasound and orbital computed tomography. The CDR3 regions of TCR beta were amplified from RNA transcripts. The study used the HTBI primer set for a first-round RT-PCR of the TCR CDR3. TCRdb redid the calling of the multiplex PCR reads with MiXCR, one entry per CDR3 protein. The table lists 660,000 or so distinct CDR3 sequences, around 21% of them singletons, with more than 30% in the top ten. The receptor was isolated from a man aged 30 to 39 with Graves' ophthalmopathy. V gene TRBV18 combines with J gene TRBJ2-2, with 12 bases identical to TRBD2. Sequenced sample: blood. The CDR3 protein is CASSPRTSGVTGELFF. CDR3 coding DNA: TGTGCCAGCTCACCTCGGACTAGCGGGGTCACCGGGGAGCTGTTTTTT.